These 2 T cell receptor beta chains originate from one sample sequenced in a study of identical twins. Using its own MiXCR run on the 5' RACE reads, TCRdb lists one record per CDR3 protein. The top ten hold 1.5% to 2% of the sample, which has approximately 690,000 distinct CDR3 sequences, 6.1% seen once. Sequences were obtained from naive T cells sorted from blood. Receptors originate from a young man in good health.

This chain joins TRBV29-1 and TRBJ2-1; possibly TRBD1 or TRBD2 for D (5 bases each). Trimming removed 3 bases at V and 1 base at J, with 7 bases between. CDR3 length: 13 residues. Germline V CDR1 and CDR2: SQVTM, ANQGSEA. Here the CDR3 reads CSVEWGSYNEQFF. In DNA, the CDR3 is TGCAGCGTTGAGTGGGGGTCCTACAATGAGCAGTTCTTC.

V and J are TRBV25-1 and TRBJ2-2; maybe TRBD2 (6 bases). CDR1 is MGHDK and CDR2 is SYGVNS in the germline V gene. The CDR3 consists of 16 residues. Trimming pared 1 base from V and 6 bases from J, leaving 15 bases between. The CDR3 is CASSEFPSEIPGELFF. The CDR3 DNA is TGTGCCAGCAGTGAATTTCCTAGCGAAATCCCCGGGGAGCTGTTTTTT.